The 32 T cell receptor beta chains below come from one sample, sequenced in a study of shared T cell receptors in the human thymus. Assay: immunoSEQ multiplex PCR; the TCRdb copy retains only in-frame clones and omits some. The sample shows roughly 710,000 clones, 80% to 90% of them seen only once. This sample also belongs to another study, concerning human thymus T cells.

Sequenced material: thymocytes. All receptors derive from a girl in the first two years of life with a congenital heart defect.

The rearrangement uses TRBV7-8 and TRBJ1-2, with D perhaps TRBD1 (6 bases). Trimming took 5 bases from V and 4 from J, leaving 17 bases between them. The V gene's germline CDR1 is SGHVS and CDR2 FQNEAQ. The CDR3 runs to 15 residues. This CDR3 reads CASSPDSHPSYGYTF. Here the CDR3 DNA reads TGTGCCAGCAGCCCGGACAGCCACCCTAGCTATGGCTACACCTTC.

This chain links TRBV19 with TRBJ1-5; no reliable D call. V lost 1 base and J lost 0, with 10 bases in between. Germline V CDR1 and CDR2: LNHDA, SQIVND (reference sequence). The CDR3 consists of 16 residues. CDR3 in amino acids: CASSIGGRFSNQPQHF. CDR3 DNA: TGTGCCAGTAGTATAGGTGGCAGGTTTAGCAATCAGCCCCAGCATTTT.

The chain uses TRBV27 and TRBJ2-2, with D possibly being TRBD1 (6 bases). V lost 2 bases and J lost 3, with 16 bases in between. The CDR3 contains 17 residues. Per the germline V gene, CDR1 is MNHEY and CDR2 is SMNVEV (reference sequence). CDR3 DNA: TGTGCCAGCAGTTTACAACACAGGGATATAGACACCGGGGAGCTGTTTTTT. The encoded protein is CASSLQHRDIDTGELFF.

This chain links TRBV5-6 with TRBJ1-1; D not certain. The germline V gene encodes CDR1 SGHDT and CDR2 YYEEEE. The CDR3 has 16 amino acids. V was cut by 1 base and J by 4 bases, with 17 bases left in between. CDR3 sequence (DNA): TGTGCCAGCAGCTTGATGGCCTCGGAGGTGATCACTGAAGCTTTCTTT. Its protein is CASSLMASEVITEAFF.

This sequence joins TRBV6-1 and TRBJ1-5, with 11 bases fitting TRBD1. From germline, CDR1 is MNHNS and CDR2 SASEGT. The V and J ends lost 8 bases and 7 bases, in that order; junction bases with no gene match: 7. The CDR3 totals 14 residues. CDR3 sequence (DNA): TGTGCCAGCCTCGGACAGGGGGCTGGACAGCCCCAGCATTTT. Amino acids: CASLGQGAGQPQHF.

V is TRBV6-1 and J is TRBJ2-4, with D maybe TRBD2 (5 bases). Germline loops: CDR1 MNHNS, CDR2 SASEGT. The CDR3 is made up of 14 amino acids. V was clipped by 4 bases and J by 10 bases, with 17 bases between them. CDR3 amino acids: CASSADSGRRIQYF. The DNA of the CDR3 is TGTGCCAGCAGTGCGGACTCTGGACGGCGGATTCAGTACTTC.

The rearrangement uses TRBV27 and TRBJ1-5; D not resolved. The CDR3 loop spans 18 amino acids. The V and J ends lost 6 bases and 4 bases respectively, with 25 bases between them. CDR1 is MNHEY and CDR2 is SMNVEV in the germline V gene (reference sequence). CDR3 sequence reads: CASSTSRFANGHNQPQHF. Written as DNA, the CDR3 is TGTGCCAGCAGCACCTCCCGTTTCGCAAATGGGCATAATCAGCCCCAGCATTTT.

The CDR3 nucleotides read TGCGCCAGCAGCTTGGAGGGGGCGAATTGGGAGCAGTACTTC. Translation gives CASSLEGANWEQYF. The genes are TRBV5-1 and TRBJ2-7; 7 nucleotides match TRBD1. Germline V gives CDR1 SGHRS, CDR2 YFSETQ. The length of the CDR3 is 14 residues. J lost 7 bases, V lost 0 bases, and 7 bases had no gene match.

The chain joins TRBV7-9 to TRBJ2-1; perhaps TRBD2 as D (6 bases). CDR3 length: 14 amino acids. Germline CDR1 reads SEHNR; CDR2 reads FQNEAQ (reference sequence). Trimming left V 5 bases short and J 7 bases short, with 15 bases between. The DNA of the CDR3 is TGTGCCAGCAGCCGCGGGTTGGAGGGGAATGAGCAGTTCTTC. As protein: CASSRGLEGNEQFF.

The chain couples TRBV4-1 to TRBJ2-7; 9 positions agree with TRBD1. Germline V gives CDR1 MGHRA, CDR2 YSYEKL. The CDR3 covers 16 residues. Losses at the gene ends were 3 bases for V and 2 bases for J; bases not matched to a gene: 8. CDR3 in amino acids: CASSHISRDRAYEQYF. CDR3 bases: TGCGCCAGCAGCCACATTTCCCGGGACAGGGCCTACGAGCAGTACTTC.

The chain links TRBV4-1 to TRBJ1-2; tentative D call: TRBD1 (6 bases). CDR3 length: 16 amino acids. In germline, CDR1 is MGHRA, CDR2 YSYEKL. Trimming removed 3 bases at V and 0 bases at J, with 14 bases between. The CDR3 coding sequence is TGCGCCAGCAGCCACGGGGACACCAAAGCTAACTATGGCTACACCTTC. This gives the protein CASSHGDTKANYGYTF.

This clone came up once. The chain has TRBV11-2 and TRBJ1-1; D is unclear. From germline, CDR1 is SGHAT and CDR2 FQNNGV. Between the trimmed V and J ends, which lost 3 bases and 5 bases, there was a span of 22 bases. This CDR3 has 17 residues. CDR3 DNA: TGTGCCAGCAGCTTTGGGAGAGACCGTATAAGTACAACTGAAGCTTTCTTT. Its protein is CASSFGRDRISTTEAFF.

The chain employs TRBV4-1 and TRBJ2-1, with TRBD2 identical over 10 bases. The trim removed 1 base at V and 0 bases at J, leaving 12 bases unmatched. Germline-derived CDR1 and CDR2 are MGHRA and YSYEKL. This CDR3 spans 20 amino acids. In nucleotides, the CDR3 is TGCGCCAGCAGCCAAGCCATCTCTCTAGCGGGGGCGAGCTCCTACAATGAGCAGTTCTTC. Translated, it gives CASSQAISLAGASSYNEQFF.

The genes are TRBV6-6 and TRBJ2-5; weak D call: TRBD2 (5 bases). Germline CDR1 and CDR2: MNHNY and SVGAGI (reference sequence). The germline V and J ends were trimmed by 4 bases and 3 bases, with 9 bases remaining between them. The CDR3 contains 13 residues. CDR3 DNA: TGTGCCAGCAGTTTCGAGGGAAAAGAGACCCAGTACTTC. Encoded protein: CASSFEGKETQYF.

This clone has just one count. This sequence joins TRBV19 and TRBJ1-5; D gene uncertain. There are 17 residues in the CDR3. Germline V lookup: CDR1 LNHDA, CDR2 SQIVND (reference sequence). V was shortened by 7 bases and J by 8 bases, with 27 bases between the two germline ends. The CDR3 DNA follows: TGTGCCAGTAAACGATCGGACGGACTCCCGCGAGTGGAGCCCCAGCATTTT. Translation: CASKRSDGLPRVEPQHF. The full variable domain, completed using reference TRBV19 and TRBJ1-5, is DGGITQSPKYLFRKEGQNVTLSCEQNLNHDAMYWYRQDPGQGLRLIYYSQIVNDFQKGDIAEGYSVSREKKESFPLTVTSAQKNPTAFYLCASKRSDGLPRVEPQHFGDGTRLSIL.

The chain couples TRBV28 to TRBJ1-2; possibly TRBD1 for D (5 bases). Germline lookup yields CDR1 MDHEN and CDR2 SYDVKM. Trimming pared 1 base from V and 2 bases from J, leaving 11 bases between. The CDR3 is 15 amino acids. CDR3 DNA sequence: TGTGCCAGCAGTTTATTGGAGGGGATGAACTATGGCTACACCTTC. Encoded protein: CASSLLEGMNYGYTF.

The chain is built from TRBV9 and TRBJ2-2; 11 bases are shared with TRBD2. The germline V gene has CDR1 SGDLS and CDR2 YYNGEE. Trimming at V came to 2 bases and at J to 6 bases, leaving 6 bases not matched to a gene. This CDR3 comprises 16 residues. The CDR3 is CASSVSSGGPPGELFF. In nucleotides, the CDR3 is TGTGCCAGCAGCGTCTCTAGCGGGGGGCCTCCCGGGGAGCTGTTTTTT.

This chain joins TRBV5-4 and TRBJ1-1, with 9 bases identical to TRBD1. Trimming took 0 bases from V and 3 from J; bases not matched to a gene: 12. Germline assignment: CDR1 SGHNT and CDR2 YYREEE (reference sequence). The CDR3 spans 18 residues. CDR3 in amino acids: CASSLAIRDREEDTEAFF. CDR3 DNA sequence: TGTGCCAGCAGCTTGGCCATCCGGGACAGGGAGGAGGACACTGAAGCTTTCTTT.

About this clone itself: This specimen includes other DNA sequences encoding the same CDR3. J is TRBJ1-6 and V is TRBV28, with D unclear. Germline V gene data show CDR1 as MDHEN and CDR2 as SYDVKM. CDR3 size: 11 residues. Trimming cost V 6 bases and J 7 bases, with 4 bases left between them. Here the CDR3 reads CASSSNSPLHF. The DNA for the CDR3 is TGTGCCAGCAGCTCGAATTCACCCCTCCACTTT.

The rearrangement links TRBV5-4 to TRBJ1-2, with D uncertain. Germline V gene data show CDR1 as SGHNT and CDR2 as YYREEE (reference sequence). This CDR3 comprises 14 residues. V was shortened by 1 base and J by 2 bases, with 9 bases between the two germline ends. The CDR3 loop is CASSLWEGNYGYTF. The CDR3 DNA reads as TGTGCCAGCAGCTTGTGGGAGGGAAACTATGGCTACACCTTC.

V gene TRBV6-4 combines with J gene TRBJ1-5, with D possibly being TRBD1 (6 bases). Trimming removed 4 bases at V and 9 bases at J, with 22 bases between. Per germline, CDR1 MRHNA and CDR2 SNTAGT. CDR3 length equals 16 residues. This CDR3 is CASSAIGQTTGMPQHF. The CDR3 DNA follows: TGTGCCAGCAGTGCGATAGGACAGACGACCGGGATGCCCCAGCATTTT.

This chain uses TRBV27 with TRBJ1-1; maybe TRBD1 (6 bases). This CDR3 is 12 amino acids long. Trimming cost V 7 bases and J 9 bases, with 15 bases left between them. Per germline, CDR1 MNHEY and CDR2 SMNVEV (reference sequence). DNA for the CDR3: TGTGCCAGCATCCCCTCAGGACAGCAAGCTTTCTTT. Its translation is CASIPSGQQAFF.

The V gene is TRBV5-6, the J gene TRBJ2-5; 8 bases map to TRBD2. Trimming at V came to 0 bases and at J to 4 bases, leaving 8 bases not matched to a gene. The CDR3 loop spans 16 amino acids. Germline V gene sequence: CDR1 SGHDT, CDR2 YYEEEE. The DNA for the CDR3 is TGTGCCAGCAGCTTGGAGGATAGCGGGGCGTTAGAGACCCAGTACTTC. As protein: CASSLEDSGALETQYF.

The gene calls are TRBV4-1 and TRBJ1-2, with 12 bases lining up with TRBD1. Looked up from germline, CDR1 is MGHRA and CDR2 is YSYEKL. J was trimmed by 8 bases and V by 1 base; bases with no gene match: 5. The CDR3 is 15 residues long. The CDR3 sequence is CASSQAGQGARGYTF. In DNA, the CDR3 is TGCGCCAGCAGCCAAGCGGGACAGGGGGCGCGGGGCTACACCTTC.

The V call is TRBV4-1, the J call TRBJ1-1; D is possibly TRBD1 (5 bases). Germline V gives CDR1 MGHRA, CDR2 YSYEKL. This CDR3 comprises 15 residues. Trimming pared 5 bases from V and 6 bases from J, leaving 19 bases between. The CDR3 DNA sequence: TGCGCCAGCAGCACGGCCTGGGGCGCCTTTTCTGAAGCTTTCTTT. Translating gives CASSTAWGAFSEAFF.

The gene calls are TRBV4-1 and TRBJ2-6; D is perhaps TRBD2 (6 bases). Trimming removed 0 bases from V and 0 bases from J, with 21 bases in between. Germline V gene lookup returns CDR1 MGHRA and CDR2 YSYEKL. The CDR3 has 21 amino acids. CDR3 sequence (DNA): TGCGCCAGCAGCCAAGATTTCGATTGGATTAGCGGCAGCTCTGGGGCCAACGTCCTGACTTTC. Protein: CASSQDFDWISGSSGANVLTF.

This clone was seen only once. The chain recombines TRBV4-1 with TRBJ2-7; 9 positions agree with TRBD1. Per the germline V gene, CDR1 is MGHRA and CDR2 is YSYEKL. The CDR3 length is 17 residues. V lost 3 bases, J lost 2 bases, and 11 bases stayed unmatched. In nucleotides, the CDR3 is TGCGCCAGCAGCCACCCCGACAGGGGGTTATCCCCCTACGAGCAGTACTTC. Protein: CASSHPDRGLSPYEQYF.

The CDR3 reads CASSLLDRQGPTGELFF. The DNA for the CDR3 is TGTGCCAGCAGTTTACTGGATAGGCAGGGCCCTACCGGGGAGCTGTTTTTT. The chain is built from TRBV27 and TRBJ2-2, with D perhaps matching TRBD1 (5 bases). This CDR3 spans 17 amino acids. Per the germline V gene, CDR1 is MNHEY and CDR2 is SMNVEV (reference sequence). Trimming removed 2 bases at V and 5 bases at J, with 18 bases between.

The chain carries TRBV28 and TRBJ1-5, with TRBD1 as a possible D gene (6 bases). CDR3 length: 16 amino acids. V lost 2 bases to trimming and J lost 1 base, with 12 bases between them. The germline V gene has CDR1 MDHEN and CDR2 SYDVKM. This chain's CDR3 is CASSLVGGGSNQPQHF. In nucleotides, the CDR3 is TGTGCCAGCAGTTTAGTAGGGGGGGGCAGCAATCAGCCCCAGCATTTT.

The rearrangement uses TRBV4-1 and TRBJ1-1; D remains unclear. This CDR3 has 16 amino acids. Trimming removed 4 bases at V and 1 base at J, with 16 bases between. Looked up from germline, CDR1 is MGHRA and CDR2 is YSYEKL. CDR3 nucleotides: TGCGCCAGCAGCCCCCCGCCATGGGGAGAGAACACTGAAGCTTTCTTT. Translating it yields CASSPPPWGENTEAFF.

J is TRBJ1-3 and V is TRBV9, with 7 bases aligning to TRBD1. The V and J ends lost 0 bases and 0 bases, in that order; junction bases with no gene match: 21. Germline CDR1 SGDLS, CDR2 YYNGEE. The CDR3 has 22 amino acids. DNA for the CDR3: TGTGCCAGCAGCGTAGCTACTTTAAGAGGACAGGTAATTCTCCTCTCTGGAAACACCATATATTTT. Amino acid sequence: CASSVATLRGQVILLSGNTIYF.

The chain carries TRBV11-2 and TRBJ2-7; the match to TRBD1 covers 9 bases. The CDR3 loop spans 17 amino acids. Germline V gives CDR1 SGHAT, CDR2 FQNNGV. V gave up 7 bases and J gave up 0 bases; unmatched junction bases: 13. As DNA, the CDR3 is TGTGCCAGCACCGAACATACAGGGGGCCCGAGCTCCTACGAGCAGTACTTC. Its translation is CASTEHTGGPSSYEQYF.